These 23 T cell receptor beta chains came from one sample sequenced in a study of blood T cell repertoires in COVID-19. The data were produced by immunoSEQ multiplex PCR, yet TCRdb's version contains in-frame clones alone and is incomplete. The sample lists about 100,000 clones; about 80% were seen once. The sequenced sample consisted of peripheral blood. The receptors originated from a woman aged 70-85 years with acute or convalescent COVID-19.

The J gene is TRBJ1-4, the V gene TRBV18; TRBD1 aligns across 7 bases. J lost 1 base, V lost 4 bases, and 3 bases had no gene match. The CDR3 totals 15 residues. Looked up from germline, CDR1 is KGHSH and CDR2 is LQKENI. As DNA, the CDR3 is TGTGCCAGCTCACTCCAGGGGGGAACTAATGAAAAACTGTTTTTT. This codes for CASSLQGGTNEKLFF.

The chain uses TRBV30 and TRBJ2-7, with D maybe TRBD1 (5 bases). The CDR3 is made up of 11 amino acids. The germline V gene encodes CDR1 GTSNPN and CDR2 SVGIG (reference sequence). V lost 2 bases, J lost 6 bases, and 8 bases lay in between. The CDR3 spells CAWSFRVEQYF. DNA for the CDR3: TGTGCCTGGAGTTTCAGGGTCGAGCAGTACTTC.

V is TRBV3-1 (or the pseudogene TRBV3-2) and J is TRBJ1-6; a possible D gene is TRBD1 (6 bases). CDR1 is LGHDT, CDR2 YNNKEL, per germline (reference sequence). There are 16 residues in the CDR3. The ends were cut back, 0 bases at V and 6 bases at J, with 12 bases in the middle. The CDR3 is CASSQEGGGPNSPLHF. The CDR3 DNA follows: TGTGCCAGCAGCCAAGAGGGAGGGGGTCCTAATTCACCCCTCCACTTT.

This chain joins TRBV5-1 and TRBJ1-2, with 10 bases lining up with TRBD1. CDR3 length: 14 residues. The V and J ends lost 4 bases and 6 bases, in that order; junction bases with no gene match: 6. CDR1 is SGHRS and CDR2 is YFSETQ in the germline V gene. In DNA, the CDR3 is TGCGCCAGCAGCCAAGGACAGGGGGTCGATGGCTACACCTTC. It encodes CASSQGQGVDGYTF.

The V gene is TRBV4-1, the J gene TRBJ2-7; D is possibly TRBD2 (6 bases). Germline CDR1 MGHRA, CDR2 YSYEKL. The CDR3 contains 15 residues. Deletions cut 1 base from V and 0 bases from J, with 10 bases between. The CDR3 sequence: CASSQAGSASYEQYF. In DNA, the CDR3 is TGCGCCAGCAGCCAAGCCGGGAGCGCCTCCTACGAGCAGTACTTC.

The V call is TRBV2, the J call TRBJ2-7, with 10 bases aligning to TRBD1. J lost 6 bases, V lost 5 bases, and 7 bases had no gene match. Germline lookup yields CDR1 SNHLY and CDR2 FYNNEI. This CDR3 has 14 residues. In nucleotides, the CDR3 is TGTGCCAGCAGTTGGGACAGGGGTTTAGGCGAGCAGTACGTC. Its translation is CASSWDRGLGEQYV.

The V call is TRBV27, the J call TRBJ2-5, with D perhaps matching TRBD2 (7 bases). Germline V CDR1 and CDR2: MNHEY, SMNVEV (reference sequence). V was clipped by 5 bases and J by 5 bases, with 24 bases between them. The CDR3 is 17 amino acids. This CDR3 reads CASSQTSFRGGLETQYF. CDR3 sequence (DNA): TGTGCCAGCAGTCAGACCTCTTTTAGGGGGGGCTTGGAGACCCAGTACTTC.

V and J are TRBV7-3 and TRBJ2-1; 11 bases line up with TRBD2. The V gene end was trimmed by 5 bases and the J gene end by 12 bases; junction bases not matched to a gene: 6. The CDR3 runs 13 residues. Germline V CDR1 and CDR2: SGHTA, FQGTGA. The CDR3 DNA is TGTGCCAGCAGCACTAGCGGGGGAGATGTGCAGTTCTTC. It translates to CASSTSGGDVQFF.

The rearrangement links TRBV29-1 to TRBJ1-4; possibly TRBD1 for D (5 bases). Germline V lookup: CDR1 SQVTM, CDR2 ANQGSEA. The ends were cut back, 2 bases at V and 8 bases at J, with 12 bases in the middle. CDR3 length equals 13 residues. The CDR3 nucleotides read TGCAGCGTTGAACTCCAGGGTTGGGAAAAACTGTTTTTT. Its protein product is CSVELQGWEKLFF.

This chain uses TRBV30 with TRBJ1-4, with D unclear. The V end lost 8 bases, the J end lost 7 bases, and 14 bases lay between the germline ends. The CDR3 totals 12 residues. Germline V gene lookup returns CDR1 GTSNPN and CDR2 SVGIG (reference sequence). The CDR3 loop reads CAGTVTVEKLFF. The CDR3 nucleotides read TGTGCCGGCACAGTGACCGTTGAAAAACTGTTTTTT.

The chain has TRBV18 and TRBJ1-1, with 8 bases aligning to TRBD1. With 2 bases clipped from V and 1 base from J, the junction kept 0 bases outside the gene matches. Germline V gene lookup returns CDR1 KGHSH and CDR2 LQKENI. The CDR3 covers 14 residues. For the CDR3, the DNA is TGTGCCAGCTCACCAGACAGGGGGAACACTGAAGCTTTCTTT. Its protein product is CASSPDRGNTEAFF.

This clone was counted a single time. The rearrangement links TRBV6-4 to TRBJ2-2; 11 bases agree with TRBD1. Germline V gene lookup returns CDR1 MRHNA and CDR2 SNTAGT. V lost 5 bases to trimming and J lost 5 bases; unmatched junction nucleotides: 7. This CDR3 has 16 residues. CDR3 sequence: CASSTNWDRGTGELFF. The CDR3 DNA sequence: TGTGCCAGCAGTACGAATTGGGACAGGGGGACCGGGGAGCTGTTTTTT.

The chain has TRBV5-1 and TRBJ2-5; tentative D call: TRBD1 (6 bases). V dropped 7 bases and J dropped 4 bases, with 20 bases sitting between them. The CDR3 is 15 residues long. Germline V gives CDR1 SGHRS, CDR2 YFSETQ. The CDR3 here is CASQVSPGVTETQYF. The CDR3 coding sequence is TGCGCCAGCCAAGTGAGTCCAGGGGTTACAGAGACCCAGTACTTC.

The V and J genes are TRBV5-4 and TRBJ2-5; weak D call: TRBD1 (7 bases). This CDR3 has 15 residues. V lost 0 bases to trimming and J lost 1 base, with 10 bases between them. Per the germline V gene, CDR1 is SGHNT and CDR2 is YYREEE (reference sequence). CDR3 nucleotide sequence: TGTGCCAGCAGCTTGGGGGGGGACAGCCAAGAGACCCAGTACTTC. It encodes CASSLGGDSQETQYF.

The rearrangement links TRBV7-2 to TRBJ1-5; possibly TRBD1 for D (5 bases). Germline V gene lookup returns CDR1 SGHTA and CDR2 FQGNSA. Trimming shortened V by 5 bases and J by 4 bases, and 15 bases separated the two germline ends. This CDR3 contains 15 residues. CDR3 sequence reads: CASSENPGWNQPQHF. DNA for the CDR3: TGTGCCAGCAGCGAGAACCCAGGGTGGAATCAGCCCCAGCATTTT.

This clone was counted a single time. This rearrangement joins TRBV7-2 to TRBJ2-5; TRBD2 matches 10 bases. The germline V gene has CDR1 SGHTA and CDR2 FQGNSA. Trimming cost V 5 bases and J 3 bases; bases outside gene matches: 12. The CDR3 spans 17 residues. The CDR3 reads CASSPPVALAGEETQYF. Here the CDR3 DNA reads TGTGCCAGCAGCCCTCCCGTCGCCCTAGCGGGGGAAGAGACCCAGTACTTC.

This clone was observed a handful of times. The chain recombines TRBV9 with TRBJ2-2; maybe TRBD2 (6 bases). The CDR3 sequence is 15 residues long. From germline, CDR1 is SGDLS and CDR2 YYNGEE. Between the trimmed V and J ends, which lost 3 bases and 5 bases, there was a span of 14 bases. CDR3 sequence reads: CASSEGTLATGELFF. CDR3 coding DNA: TGTGCCAGCAGCGAGGGGACTCTGGCTACCGGGGAGCTGTTTTTT.

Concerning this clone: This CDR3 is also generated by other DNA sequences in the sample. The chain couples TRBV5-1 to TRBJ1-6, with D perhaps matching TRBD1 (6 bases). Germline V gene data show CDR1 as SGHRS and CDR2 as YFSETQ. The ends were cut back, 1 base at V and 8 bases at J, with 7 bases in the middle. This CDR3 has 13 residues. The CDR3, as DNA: TGCGCCAGCAGCTTGAAGGGGGATTCACCCCTCCACTTT. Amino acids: CASSLKGDSPLHF. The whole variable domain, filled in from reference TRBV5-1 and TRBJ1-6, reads KAGVTQTPRYLIKTRGQQVTLSCSPISGHRSVSWYQQTPGQGLQFLFEYFSETQRNKGNFPGRFSGRQFSNSRSEMNVSTLELGDSALYLCASSLKGDSPLHFGNGTRLTVT.

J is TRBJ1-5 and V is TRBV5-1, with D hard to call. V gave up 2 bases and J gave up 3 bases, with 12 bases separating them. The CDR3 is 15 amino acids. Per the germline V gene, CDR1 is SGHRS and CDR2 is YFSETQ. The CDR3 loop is CASSFILPDNQPQHF. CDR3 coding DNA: TGCGCCAGCAGCTTCATCCTACCCGACAATCAGCCCCAGCATTTT.

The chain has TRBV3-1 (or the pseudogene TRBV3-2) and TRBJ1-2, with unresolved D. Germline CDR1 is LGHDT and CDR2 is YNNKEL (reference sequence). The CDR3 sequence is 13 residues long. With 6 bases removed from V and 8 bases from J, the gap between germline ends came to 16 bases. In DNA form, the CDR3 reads TGTGCCAGCAGTCGGAGGGAAACGTCAGGCTACACCTTC. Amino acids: CASSRRETSGYTF.

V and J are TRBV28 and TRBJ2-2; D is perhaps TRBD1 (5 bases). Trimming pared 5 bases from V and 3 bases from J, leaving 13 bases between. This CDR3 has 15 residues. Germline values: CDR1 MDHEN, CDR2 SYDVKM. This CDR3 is CASSPQSTDTGELFF. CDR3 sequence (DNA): TGTGCCAGCAGTCCCCAGTCGACAGACACCGGGGAGCTGTTTTTT.

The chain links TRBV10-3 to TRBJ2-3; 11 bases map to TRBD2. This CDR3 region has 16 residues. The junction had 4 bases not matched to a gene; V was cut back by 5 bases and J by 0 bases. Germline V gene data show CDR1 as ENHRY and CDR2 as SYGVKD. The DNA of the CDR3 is TGTGCCATCAGTTCTAGCGGGGGGAGGAGCACAGATACGCAGTATTTT. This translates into CAISSSGGRSTDTQYF.

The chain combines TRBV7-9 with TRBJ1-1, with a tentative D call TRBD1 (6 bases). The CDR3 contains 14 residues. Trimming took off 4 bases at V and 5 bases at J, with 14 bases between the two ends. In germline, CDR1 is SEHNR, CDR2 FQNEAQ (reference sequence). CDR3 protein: CASSSAGAGTEAFF. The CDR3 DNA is TGTGCCAGCAGCTCCGCGGGGGCAGGAACTGAAGCTTTCTTT.